These 12 T cell receptor beta chains were all obtained from the same sample, sequenced in a study of cytomegalovirus exposure and HLA in healthy donors. Data came from immunoSEQ multiplex PCR; TCRdb stores just in-frame clones and leaves some out. The data show under 100,000 clones, approximately 96% seen once. The sample consisted of PBMCs. Receptors were obtained from a man younger than 35 in good health and CMV-seronegative.

The genes are TRBV5-8 and TRBJ2-1; unclear D gene. The CDR3 contains 12 residues. Germline CDR1 reads SGHTS; CDR2 reads YDEGEE. V was cut by 5 bases and J by 4 bases, with 7 bases left in between. CDR3 bases: TGTGCCAGCAGACGGTTGTACAATGAGCAGTTCTTC. Protein product: CASRRLYNEQFF.

The CDR3 region is CASSGLEGGRNEQFF. The CDR3 coding sequence is TGTGCCAGCAGTGGCCTAGAGGGAGGAAGGAATGAGCAGTTCTTC. J is TRBJ2-1 and V is TRBV6-5, with D possibly being TRBD2 (6 bases). Trimming took 5 bases from V and 7 from J, leaving 18 bases between them. The CDR3 sequence is 15 residues long. Germline loops: CDR1 MNHEY, CDR2 SVGAGI.

This clone was observed once. Mismatch with germline at one junction end may stem from a read error. This sequence joins TRBV7-7 and TRBJ2-5; D might be TRBD2 (6 bases). The CDR3 extends over 16 amino acids. The germline CDR1 and CDR2 sequences are SSHAT and FNYEAQ (reference sequence). CDR3 sequence (DNA): TGTGCTAGCAGCCCCACAAGTCCAGCGGGCTCAGAGACCCAGTACTTC. Its translation is CASSPTSPAGSETQYF.

The chain is built from TRBV11-3 and TRBJ2-1; 8 nucleotides line up with TRBD2. Trimming cost V 5 bases and J 8 bases; bases outside gene matches: 8. The V gene's germline CDR1 is SGHNT and CDR2 YENEEA. The CDR3 has 14 amino acids. CDR3 sequence reads: CASSPQRESHEQFF. In DNA form, the CDR3 reads TGTGCCAGCAGCCCGCAGCGGGAGTCACATGAGCAGTTCTTC.

This chain links TRBV6-5 with TRBJ1-4; maybe TRBD1 (6 bases). Trimming removed 6 bases at V and 4 bases at J, with 15 bases between. The CDR3 has 15 amino acids. Germline values: CDR1 MNHEY, CDR2 SVGAGI. CDR3 amino acids: CASSIGTHDNEKLFF. DNA of the CDR3: TGTGCCAGCAGCATTGGGACACATGATAATGAAAAACTGTTTTTT.

The chain combines TRBV30 with TRBJ1-4; D is uncertain. Trimming pared 1 base from V and 8 bases from J, leaving 5 bases between. The CDR3 is made up of 11 amino acids. Germline CDR1 is GTSNPN and CDR2 is SVGIG (reference sequence). CDR3 DNA sequence: TGTGCCTGGAGTGCCGGGGAAAAACTGTTTTTT. Amino acids: CAWSAGEKLFF.

Note on this clone: The identical CDR3 is also encoded by other nucleotide sequences in the sample. This chain connects TRBV6-5 to TRBJ1-1; D possibly corresponds to TRBD1 (6 bases). Germline CDR1 reads MNHEY; CDR2 reads SVGAGI. V was clipped by 0 bases and J by 1 base, with 9 bases between them. The CDR3 covers 15 residues. The CDR3 coding sequence is TGTGCCAGCAGTTACTCGAGGGGGGGGAACACTGAAGCTTTCTTT. Its translation: CASSYSRGGNTEAFF.

CDR3 in amino acids: CASSFGSREQYF. DNA for the CDR3: TGTGCCAGCAGTTTCGGTTCGAGGGAGCAGTACTTC. This chain links TRBV28 with TRBJ2-7; no clear D. Germline CDR1 reads MDHEN; CDR2 reads SYDVKM. V gave up 3 bases and J gave up 7 bases, with 10 bases separating them. This CDR3 region has 12 residues.

This chain uses TRBV2 with TRBJ1-2; possible D gene TRBD1, 5 bases. The germline gives CDR1 SNHLY, CDR2 FYNNEI. The CDR3 has 11 amino acids. Trimming took 4 bases from V and 8 from J, leaving 8 bases between them. The CDR3 spells CASSGRVGYTF. CDR3 nucleotides: TGTGCCAGCAGTGGCAGGGTCGGCTACACCTTC.

The chain employs TRBV11-2 and TRBJ2-5; no clear D. This CDR3 is built from 14 residues. Trimming left V 4 bases short and J 2 bases short, with 11 bases between. Germline assignment: CDR1 SGHAT and CDR2 FQNNGV. CDR3 bases: TGTGCCAGCAGCTCCACCCGGGTGCAAGAGACCCAGTACTTC. Its protein is CASSSTRVQETQYF.

The chain has TRBV5-1 and TRBJ2-1; D may be TRBD1 (7 bases). From germline, CDR1 is SGHRS and CDR2 YFSETQ. The CDR3 is 15 amino acids. V was trimmed by 4 bases and J by 5 bases, leaving 16 bases between them. CDR3 nucleotides: TGCGCCAGCAGCATCCTCCAGGGGGGTCACAATGAGCAGTTCTTC. Encoded protein: CASSILQGGHNEQFF.

V and J are TRBV6-5 and TRBJ1-1; 7 bases match TRBD1. J gave up 1 base and V 6 bases, and 5 bases lay outside the gene matches. Germline CDR1 and CDR2: MNHEY and SVGAGI. This CDR3 is built from 14 residues. The CDR3 spells CASRIGTANTEAFF. Here the CDR3 DNA reads TGTGCCAGCAGGATTGGGACAGCGAACACTGAAGCTTTCTTT.